The rows below give T cell receptor beta chains drawn from one sample of a study of T cell clonotyping in hematopoietic cell transplantation. Libraries were prepared by immunoSEQ multiplex PCR; TCRdb keeps only in-frame clonotypes and omits some of them. The repertoire holds 6,500 to 8,000 clones, with approximately 98% as singletons. Sequences were derived from PBMCs, sampled 30 days after allogeneic stem cell transplant. The origin of the receptors is a male patient between 55 and 70 years old who had an allogeneic stem cell transplant from a related donor, so the T cells may come from the graft donor. Some clones in this sample may be carry-over from other donors' samples. The CDR3 runs from the conserved cysteine through the conserved F or W. D genes are given only for firm matches. Clone size, where shown, is once, few, many, or a class for clones that have expanded.

v_call	j_call	clone_size	d_call	cdr3_nt	cdr3_aa
TRBV11-2	TRBJ2-3	.	.	TGTGCCAGCAGACATCCGGGACGGGGGTTAGATACGCAGTATTTT	CASRHPGRGLDTQYF
TRBV5-6	TRBJ1-1	.	.	TGTGCCAGCAGCTTGGTCTCTTGGACTGAAGCTTTCTTT	CASSLVSWTEAFF
TRBV12-5	TRBJ1-1	.	.	TGTGCTAGTGGTTTCGACAGCCTGAACACTGAAGCTTTCTTT	CASGFDSLNTEAFF
TRBV15	TRBJ1-2	.	.	TGTGCCACCAGCAGAGAAGAGGGCGATGGCTACACCTTC	CATSREEGDGYTF
TRBV7-6	TRBJ1-6	.	.	TGTGCCAGCAGCTCCCGACAGGACGTACCCCTCCACTTT	CASSSRQDVPLHF
TRBV9	TRBJ1-1	once	TRBD1	TGTGCCAGCAGCACTCAGGGGGACACTGAAGCTTTCTTT	CASSTQGDTEAFF
TRBV27	TRBJ2-7	.	.	TGTGCCAGCAGTTTACTCACCCCGCCAGGGGAAAGTTCCCACGAGCAGTACTTC	CASSLLTPPGESSHEQYF
TRBV5-1	TRBJ1-4	.	.	TGCGCCAGCCGCATCAGGGTAGCGGGCTATGAAAAACTGTTTTTT	CASRIRVAGYEKLFF
TRBV11-2	TRBJ1-5	.	TRBD1	TGTGCCAGCAGCCCTGGGACAGGGGGTCTTTATAGCAATCAGCCCCAGCATTTT	CASSPGTGGLYSNQPQHF
TRBV14	TRBJ1-1	.	.	TGTGCCAGCAGCCCCCGCAGGGTAGGTGCAGCTTTCTTT	CASSPRRVGAAFF
TRBV2	TRBJ2-7	.	.	TGTGCCAGCCACTACGGGACACCTGCCTACGAGCAGTACTTC	CASHYGTPAYEQYF
TRBV28	TRBJ2-3	.	TRBD1	TGTGCCAGCAGTTTGCAGGGGGCAGATACGCAGTATTTT	CASSLQGADTQYF
TRBV5-1	TRBJ1-6	.	.	TGCGCCAGCAGAGAAATTAATTCACCCCTCCACTTT	CASREINSPLHF
TRBV6-1	TRBJ2-7	.	TRBD2	TGTGCCAGCAGGCCTAGCGGGGGGCGAATCCACGAGCAGTACTTC	CASRPSGGRIHEQYF
TRBV5-1	TRBJ2-7	.	.	TGCGCCAGCAGCCCGCGGGACAGAGTCTACGAGCAGTACTTC	CASSPRDRVYEQYF
TRBV6-5	TRBJ1-3	.	.	TGTGCCAGCAGTTACGGGGACGCCATCTCTGGAAACACCATATATTTT	CASSYGDAISGNTIYF
TRBV5-4	TRBJ1-1	.	.	TGTGCCAGCAGCCCACTCTCGCGGGGGGAGGGCACTGAAGCTTTCTTT	CASSPLSRGEGTEAFF
TRBV7-7	TRBJ2-3	.	.	TGTGCCAGCAGCACGGGGAACACAGATACGCAGTATTTT	CASSTGNTDTQYF
TRBV15	TRBJ2-7	.	.	TGTGCCACCAGCATAGGCACAACCTCCTACGAGCAGTACTTC	CATSIGTTSYEQYF
TRBV30	TRBJ1-2	.	TRBD1	TGTGCCTGGGCAGGGGGCTCTCCAGCCTATGGCTACACCTTC	CAWAGGSPAYGYTF
TRBV19	TRBJ1-1	.	.	TGTGCCTCAGGGGTGGAAGACCGTAACACTGAAGCTTTCTTT	CASGVEDRNTEAFF
TRBV9	TRBJ1-4	.	.	TGTGCCAGCAGCGTAGACCAGGGTAATGAAAAACTGTTTTTT	CASSVDQGNEKLFF
TRBV6-5	TRBJ1-1	.	TRBD1	TGTGCCAGCAGTTACGACAGGGGCTACACTGAAGCTTTCTTT	CASSYDRGYTEAFF
TRBV11-2	TRBJ1-1	.	.	TGTGCCAGCAGCTTAGGCTCTACAGGGATCCAAGCTTTCTTT	CASSLGSTGIQAFF
TRBV28	TRBJ1-5	.	.	TGTGCCAGCAGGGGGAGCAATCAGCCCCAGCATTTT	CASRGSNQPQHF
TRBV19	TRBJ1-2	.	TRBD1	TGTGCCGGGTCTACAGGGGTTGATGGCTACACCTTC	CAGSTGVDGYTF
TRBV7-9	TRBJ1-1	.	TRBD1	TGTGCCAGCAGCACGTACAGGGGGCGCGGGAACACTGAAGCTTTCTTT	CASSTYRGRGNTEAFF
TRBV9	TRBJ2-3	.	TRBD2	TGTGCCAGCAGCCTTACAGCGGGGGTTAGCACAGATACGCAGTATTTT	CASSLTAGVSTDTQYF
TRBV11-2	TRBJ2-7	.	.	TGTGCCAGCAGCCCCCGGGCTGGGGGCTTTACGTCCCACGAGCAGTACTTC	CASSPRAGGFTSHEQYF
TRBV4-1	TRBJ1-1	.	.	TGCGCCAGCAGCCGGCGGGGAGACACTGAAGCTTTCTTT	CASSRRGDTEAFF
TRBV5-4	TRBJ1-2	.	TRBD1	TGTGCCAGCAGCTTCCGGACAGGGGAGGTTCAGGGCTACACCTTC	CASSFRTGEVQGYTF
TRBV5-8	TRBJ1-5	.	.	TGTGCCAGCAGCCCGGGTTTAGACAGCAATCAGCCCCAGCATTTT	CASSPGLDSNQPQHF
TRBV11-3	TRBJ2-1	.	.	TGTGCCAGCAGCCCGGGAGTGCATGAGCAGTTCTTC	CASSPGVHEQFF
TRBV21-1	TRBJ1-1	.	.	TGTGCCAGCAGCAAACTCCCCAGTGCCCCGAACACTGAAGCTTTCTTT	CASSKLPSAPNTEAFF
TRBV15	TRBJ2-1	.	.	TGTGCCACCAGCAGAAGACTAGTGAGAAATGAGCAGTTCTTC	CATSRRLVRNEQFF
TRBV28	TRBJ2-7	.	TRBD2	TGTGCCAGCAGTTTAGTAGCGGGGCCGGCCTACGAGCAGTACTTC	CASSLVAGPAYEQYF
TRBV4-1	TRBJ2-7	.	.	TGCGCCAGCAGCCAAGATCCGGCAGGAGCATTGGACGAGCAGTACTTC	CASSQDPAGALDEQYF
TRBV11-2	TRBJ1-1	.	.	TGTGCCAGCAGCCTACAGGATTCGGCTTTCTTT	CASSLQDSAFF
TRBV6-6	TRBJ1-4	.	.	TGTGCCAGCAGTTTAACTCCAGAAAAACTGTTTTTT	CASSLTPEKLFF
TRBV6-5	TRBJ1-2	.	.	TGTGCCAGCAGTGACACCTATGGCTACACCTTC	CASSDTYGYTF
TRBV4-3	TRBJ2-7	.	.	TGCGCCAGCAGCCCCCAAGCAGGGGCGCCCTACGAGCAGTACTTC	CASSPQAGAPYEQYF
TRBV25-1	TRBJ1-4	.	.	TGTGCCAGCAGCTCCCCCGGGACACCGGCAACTAATGAAAAACTGTTTTTT	CASSSPGTPATNEKLFF
TRBV28	TRBJ2-2	.	.	TGTGCCAGCAGTTTCGGGGTGGGAGAGCTGTTTTTT	CASSFGVGELFF
TRBV5-6	TRBJ2-3	.	.	TGTGCCAGCAGCTGGGGTGTGGGGGTCACAGATACGCAGTATTTT	CASSWGVGVTDTQYF
TRBV5-1	TRBJ2-7	once	.	TGCGCCAGCAGCCTTGGGGGCTGGGGCTCCTACGAGCAGTACTTC	CASSLGGWGSYEQYF
TRBV15	TRBJ1-5	.	.	TGTGCCACCAGCAGAGAATATAGCAATCAGCCCCAGCATTTT	CATSREYSNQPQHF
TRBV7-9	TRBJ2-5	.	.	TGTGCCAGCAGCCCAAACCGGGACCCGCAAGAGACCCAGTACTTC	CASSPNRDPQETQYF
TRBV10-3	TRBJ1-1	.	.	TGTGCCATCAGTGCCGAGGGGGGGAACACTGAAGCTTTCTTT	CAISAEGGNTEAFF
TRBV30	TRBJ2-5	.	TRBD1	TGTGCCTGGAGTGTAAAGGGGGCCGAGACCCAGTACTTC	CAWSVKGAETQYF
TRBV9	TRBJ1-5	.	.	TGTGCCAGCAGCGTCGCGGCAGTTTGGGATAGCAATCAGCCCCAGCATTTT	CASSVAAVWDSNQPQHF
TRBV19	TRBJ2-3	.	.	TGTGCCAGTTCAGCTAGGTTTCTAAGGGGAGATACGCAGTATTTT	CASSARFLRGDTQYF
TRBV9	TRBJ2-6	once	.	TGTGCCAGCAGCGTAGCCCTGCTTGGTGTCCTGACTTTC	CASSVALLGVLTF
TRBV11-3	TRBJ1-1	once	.	TGTGCCAGCAGCTTAGGTCCCTCGGGTTCTGAAGCTTTCTTT	CASSLGPSGSEAFF
TRBV11-2	TRBJ2-7	.	TRBD1	TGTGCCAGCAGCCCCTCGACAGGGGGCATTCTGTACGAGCAGTACTTC	CASSPSTGGILYEQYF
TRBV7-6	TRBJ2-5	.	.	TGTGCCAGCAGCTTAGTCGGTCGTGGGCGTCCGGGGGAGACCCAGTACTTC	CASSLVGRGRPGETQYF
TRBV7-2	TRBJ1-1	.	TRBD1	TGTGCCAGCAGCCGGACAGGGGGGAGCACTGAAGCTTTCTTT	CASSRTGGSTEAFF
TRBV7-2	TRBJ2-1	once	.	TGTGCCAGCAGCTTAGCGGTTAGCTCCTACAATGAGCAGTTCTTC	CASSLAVSSYNEQFF
TRBV28	TRBJ2-1	.	TRBD1	TGTGCCAGCAGCTCTCCCGGAGGGGACAGGGGAGAGGAGCAGTTCTTC	CASSSPGGDRGEEQFF
TRBV7-6	TRBJ2-2	.	.	TGTGCCAGCAGCCAGGGGGGTGTGGGGGAGCTGTTTTTT	CASSQGGVGELFF